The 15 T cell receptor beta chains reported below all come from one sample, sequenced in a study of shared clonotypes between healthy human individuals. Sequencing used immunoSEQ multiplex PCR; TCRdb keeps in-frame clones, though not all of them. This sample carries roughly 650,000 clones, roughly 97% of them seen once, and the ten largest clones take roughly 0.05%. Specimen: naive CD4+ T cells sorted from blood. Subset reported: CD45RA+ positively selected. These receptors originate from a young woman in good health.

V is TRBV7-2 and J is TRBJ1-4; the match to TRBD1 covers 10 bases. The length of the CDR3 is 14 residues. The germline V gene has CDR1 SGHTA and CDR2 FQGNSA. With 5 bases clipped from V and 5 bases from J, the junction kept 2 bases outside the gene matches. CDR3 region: CASSADRGNEKLFF. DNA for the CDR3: TGTGCCAGCAGCGCGGACAGGGGGAATGAAAAACTGTTTTTT. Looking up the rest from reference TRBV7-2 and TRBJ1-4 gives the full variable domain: GAGVSQSPSNKVTEKGKDVELRCDPISGHTALYWYRQSLGQGLEFLIYFQGNSAPDKSGLPSDRFSAERTGGSVSTLTIQRTQQEDSAVYLCASSADRGNEKLFFGSGTQLSVL.

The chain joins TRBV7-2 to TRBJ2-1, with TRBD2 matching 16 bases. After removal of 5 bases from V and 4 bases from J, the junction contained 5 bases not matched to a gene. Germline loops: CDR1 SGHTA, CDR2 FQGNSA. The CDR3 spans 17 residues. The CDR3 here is CASSPRGLAGGYNEQFF. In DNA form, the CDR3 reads TGTGCCAGCAGCCCCCGGGGACTAGCGGGAGGGTACAATGAGCAGTTCTTC.

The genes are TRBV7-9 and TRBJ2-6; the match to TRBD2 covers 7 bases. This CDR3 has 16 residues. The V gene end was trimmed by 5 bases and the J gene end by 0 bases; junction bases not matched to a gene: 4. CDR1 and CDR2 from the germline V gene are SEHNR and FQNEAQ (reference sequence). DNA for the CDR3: TGTGCCAGCAGCCCCCGACTAGCCTCTGGGGCCAACGTCCTGACTTTC. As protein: CASSPRLASGANVLTF.

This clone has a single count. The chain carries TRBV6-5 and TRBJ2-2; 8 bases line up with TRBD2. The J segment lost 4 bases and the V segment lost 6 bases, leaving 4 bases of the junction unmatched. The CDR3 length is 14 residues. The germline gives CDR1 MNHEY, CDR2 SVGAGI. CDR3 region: CASRKRGGTGELFF. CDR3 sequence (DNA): TGTGCCAGCAGGAAACGGGGGGGCACCGGGGAGCTGTTTTTT.

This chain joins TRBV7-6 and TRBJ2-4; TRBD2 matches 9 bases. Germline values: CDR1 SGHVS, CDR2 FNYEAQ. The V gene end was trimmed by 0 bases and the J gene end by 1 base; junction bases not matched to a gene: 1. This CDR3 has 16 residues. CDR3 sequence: CASSLASGRAKNIQYF. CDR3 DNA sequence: TGTGCCAGCAGCTTAGCCAGCGGGAGGGCCAAAAACATTCAGTACTTC.

This CDR3 is CASSPRQGLQPRETQYF. CDR3 nucleotides: TGTGCCAGCAGCCCCCGCCAGGGATTGCAACCCAGAGAGACCCAGTACTTC. This sequence joins TRBV9 and TRBJ2-5; weak D call: TRBD1 (5 bases). The V end was cut by 4 bases, the J end by 4 bases, with 23 bases between. Germline loops: CDR1 SGDLS, CDR2 YYNGEE. The CDR3 sequence is 17 residues long.

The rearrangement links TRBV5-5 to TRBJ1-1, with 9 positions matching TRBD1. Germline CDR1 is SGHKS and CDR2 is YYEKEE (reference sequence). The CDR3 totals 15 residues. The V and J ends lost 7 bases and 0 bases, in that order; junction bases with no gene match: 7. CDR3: CASGWGQGLNTEAFF. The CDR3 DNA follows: TGTGCCAGCGGGTGGGGACAGGGTCTGAACACTGAAGCTTTCTTT.

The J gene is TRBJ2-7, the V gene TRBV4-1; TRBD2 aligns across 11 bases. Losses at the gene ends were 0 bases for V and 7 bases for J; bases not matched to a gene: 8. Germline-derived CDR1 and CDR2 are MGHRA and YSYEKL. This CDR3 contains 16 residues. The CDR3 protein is CASSQEWLAGGREQYF. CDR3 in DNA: TGCGCCAGCAGCCAAGAATGGCTAGCGGGAGGTCGGGAGCAGTACTTC.

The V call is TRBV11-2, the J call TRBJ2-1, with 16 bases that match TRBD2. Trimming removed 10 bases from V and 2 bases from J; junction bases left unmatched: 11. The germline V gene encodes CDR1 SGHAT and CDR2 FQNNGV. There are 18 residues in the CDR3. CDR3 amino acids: CATRGGLAGGKAYNEQFF. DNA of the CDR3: TGTGCCACCCGAGGGGGACTAGCGGGAGGGAAGGCCTACAATGAGCAGTTCTTC.

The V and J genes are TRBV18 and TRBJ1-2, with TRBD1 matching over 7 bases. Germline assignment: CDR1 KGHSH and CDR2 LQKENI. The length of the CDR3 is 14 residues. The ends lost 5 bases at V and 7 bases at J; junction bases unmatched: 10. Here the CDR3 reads CASSGDRDGGGYTF. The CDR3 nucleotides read TGTGCCAGCTCAGGAGACAGGGATGGCGGTGGCTACACCTTC.

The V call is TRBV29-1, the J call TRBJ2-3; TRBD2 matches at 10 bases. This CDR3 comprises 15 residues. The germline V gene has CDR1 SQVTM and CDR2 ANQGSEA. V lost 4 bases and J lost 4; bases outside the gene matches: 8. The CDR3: CSVVTSGRAPDTQYF. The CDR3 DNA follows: TGCAGCGTTGTTACCAGCGGGAGGGCCCCAGATACGCAGTATTTT.

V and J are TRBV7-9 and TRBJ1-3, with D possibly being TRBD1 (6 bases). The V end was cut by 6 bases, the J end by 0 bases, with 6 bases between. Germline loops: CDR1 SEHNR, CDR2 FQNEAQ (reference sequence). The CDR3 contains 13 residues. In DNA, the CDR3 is TGTGCCAGCAGAGGGGGCTCTGGAAACACCATATATTTT. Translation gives CASRGGSGNTIYF.

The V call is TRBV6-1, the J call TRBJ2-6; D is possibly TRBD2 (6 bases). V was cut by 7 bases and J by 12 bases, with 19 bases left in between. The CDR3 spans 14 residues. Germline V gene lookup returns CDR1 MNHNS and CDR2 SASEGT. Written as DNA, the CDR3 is TGTGCCAGCATCAGAGAGGCCGTTAGCGGCGTCCTGACTTTC. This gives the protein CASIREAVSGVLTF.

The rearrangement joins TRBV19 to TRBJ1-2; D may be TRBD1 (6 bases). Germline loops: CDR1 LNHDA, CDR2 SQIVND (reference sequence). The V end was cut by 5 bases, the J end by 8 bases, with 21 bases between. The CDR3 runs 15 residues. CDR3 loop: CASSAPGTPTGGYTF. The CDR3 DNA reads TGTGCCAGTAGTGCACCCGGGACACCAACAGGGGGCTACACCTTC. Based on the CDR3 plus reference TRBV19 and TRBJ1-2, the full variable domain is DGGITQSPKYLFRKEGQNVTLSCEQNLNHDAMYWYRQDPGQGLRLIYYSQIVNDFQKGDIAEGYSVSREKKESFPLTVTSAQKNPTAFYLCASSAPGTPTGGYTFGSGTRLTVV.

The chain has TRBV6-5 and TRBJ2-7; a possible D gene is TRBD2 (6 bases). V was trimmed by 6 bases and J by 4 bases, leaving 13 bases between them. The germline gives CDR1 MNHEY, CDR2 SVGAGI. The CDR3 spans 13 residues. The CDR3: CASRPGTGYEQYF. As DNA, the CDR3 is TGTGCCAGCAGACCCGGGACTGGATACGAGCAGTACTTC.